This T cell receptor beta chain was recorded in a study of shared clonotypes between healthy human individuals. Trimming cost V 6 bases and J 6 bases, with 11 bases left between them. From germline, CDR1 is MNHEY and CDR2 SVGAGI. The CDR3 consists of 12 residues. Using immunoSEQ multiplex PCR, the repertoire was profiled, and TCRdb retains in-frame clones only, with some absent. The top ten hold approximately 0.06% of the sample, which has roughly 530,000 clones, approximately 95% seen once. Sequencing was performed on naive CD4+ T cells sorted from blood. The subset is: CD45RA+ positively selected. The chain is built from TRBV6-5 and TRBJ1-1; possible D gene TRBD1, 5 bases. The sequence derives from a woman aged 25 to 39 in good health. DNA for the CDR3: TGTGCCAGCAGCTTCCTGGGGGCTGAAGCTTTCTTT. This codes for CASSFLGAEAFF.